This T cell receptor beta chain was sequenced during a study of blood T cell repertoires in COVID-19. As processed by the authors: Reference gene primer amplification in the assay estimated nucleated cell counts. Repertoires were generated with immunoSEQ multiplex PCR, while TCRdb's copy carries only in-frame clones and drops some. The V and J calls and the clone size are those of that table, but D and trimming were determined from the DNA. The sample lists approximately 300,000 clones, 85% to 90% occurring once. The V gene's germline CDR1 is SQVTM and CDR2 ANQGSEA. The CDR3 consists of 13 residues. V trimming: 6 bases; J trimming: 3 bases; junction bases outside the gene matches: 7. Participant-reported clinical history was the basis for cohort assignment.

The rearrangement joins TRBV29-1 to TRBJ2-7, with TRBD1 identical over 8 bases. The TCR was taken from a man aged 30-40 years who had recovered from COVID-19. Sequencing was performed on PBMCs or T cells enriched from blood (not recorded which). CDR3 loop: CSVPGQGLYEQYF. The CDR3 nucleotides read TGCAGCGTGCCCGGACAGGGTCTCTACGAGCAGTACTTC.